This TCR beta chain originates from a study of T cells in Graves' hyperthyroidism and ophthalmopathy (dated by TCRdb to the late 2010s). About the full investigation: Peripheral blood was sampled at the time of initial diagnosis, prior to any treatment. A discovery cohort of about a hundred patients, roughly 45 with Graves' ophthalmopathy and 57 with stable Graves' hyperthyroidism, was used to find distinguishing TCR V-J signatures. Prospective prediction of ophthalmopathy was tested in an independent validation cohort of 18 to 20 hyperthyroidism patients and 17 patients who later progressed to ophthalmopathy. For training and testing, the 95 to 100 patients in the discovery cohort were randomly divided in a 7:3 ratio. In more than 5 Graves' hyperthyroidism patients, the study also compared T-cell repertoires from thyroid tissue with T-cell repertoires from blood. Once sampling was done, hyperthyroidism patients were given methimazole at a starting dose of 30 mg daily, whereas ophthalmopathy patients were given high-dose intravenous methylprednisolone. The paper describes TCR Vbeta CDR3 sequencing of some 130 peripheral blood samples, made up of 43 ophthalmopathy patients, around 78 hyperthyroidism patients and 17 progressor patients.

A remark on this clonotype: Its target antigen remains unknown. The sample holds no much larger clone one base away, and base qualities are not on file.

Amplification of TCR beta CDR3 regions was carried out from RNA transcripts. The first round of RT-PCR for the TCR CDR3 was performed with the HTBI primer set and the Qiagen OneStep RT-PCR kit. Libraries were constructed in a second round of multiplex PCR, after which size selection and purification were performed. Libraries were sequenced paired-end with 100 bp reads on an Illumina HiSeq2000. Regarding the original processing steps: SOAPnuke was used to process the raw data, with reads discarded if the reads contained adapters or uncalled bases, had a mean Phred below 15, or lacked an exact constant-primer or identifier match. COPE v1.2.5 was used to merge high-quality paired reads, and clonotypes were defined as unique nucleotide sequences. MiTCR v1.1 was used to align the clonotypes against IMGT TRBV, TRBD and TRBJ reference segments. The analysis included only V-J combinations with a frequency above 0.0001, which together covered 98% to 99.2% of the repertoires. A TCS score was defined as the ratio between F50 (clonal expansion) and ExV (chaos), using BLOSUM62-based TCRdist between CDR3 peptides within each V-J. Welch's t-statistics and random forest reduced around 510 V-J features to around 14, which were used in a naive Bayes classifier (R e1071). TCRdb reprocessing: public reads trimmed at Q25 with fastp, clones called with MiXCR, in-frame beta chains kept. All rows with the same CDR3 protein become a single entry with the most common DNA and genes. TCRdb's processing, not the authors', yielded these V and J calls. This sample has more than 350,000 distinct CDR3 sequences in its table, and about a sixth of those were observed once. The top ten constitute 30% to 40% of the sample.

The junction carries 13 bases between V and J, which are trimmed by 0 bases and 16 bases respectively. The CDR3 covers 12 residues, taking in both the cysteine and the phenylalanine. The read is trimmed to its CDR3 DNA, 36 bases read in frame from base 1. As encoded in the germline V gene, CDR1 is SGHAT while CDR2 is FQNNGV. The investigation overall reported the following: Ophthalmopathy was separated from stable hyperthyroidism by a 13 V-J signature model, with around 88% sensitivity and approximately 84% specificity obtained in cross-validation and 80%/75% obtained in testing. In validation, the model predicted progression to ophthalmopathy a median of around six months before onset, with roughly 68% sensitivity and around 76% specificity. Blood samples also contained most of the expanded thyroid clonotypes (frequency above 0.001), which suggests that blood repertoires may reflect thyroid immune responses. No statistical method was used to set the sample size in advance, and investigators knew the group allocation.

The hyperthyroidism patients were between 18 and 65 years old and newly diagnosed, with a disease duration of less than 2 months. The study excluded patients with uncontrolled infections, other autoimmune diseases, pregnancy or lactation. Diagnoses were established on the basis of clinical symptoms, serum thyroxine and TRAb, thyroid ultrasound, and orbital computed tomography. Blood from progressor patients was drawn when they were first diagnosed with hyperthyroidism, before any ophthalmopathy symptoms appeared. PBMCs were isolated from about 10 ml of fresh peripheral blood by Ficoll-Paque density gradient centrifugation. Progressor patients were initially diagnosed with Graves' hyperthyroidism and developed ophthalmopathy during follow-up. Trizol reagent was used to extract total RNA, and RNA quality was then checked on an Agilent 2100 Bioanalyzer.

The TCR was taken from a young woman with Graves' hyperthyroidism that later progressed to Graves' ophthalmopathy. The rearranged chain carries TRBV11-2 and TRBJ2-1, with a weak D call of TRBD2 (6 bases match). Sequences were obtained from blood. The DNA sequence reads TGTGCCAGCAGCTTAGACCCCTGGGAGGCTTTCTTC. Its amino acids are CASSLDPWEAFF.